This T cell receptor (beta chain) was identified during a study of T-cell memory formation after mild COVID-19. This CDR3 comprises 11 residues. Germline V gene sequence: CDR1 SQVTM, CDR2 ANQGSEA. One entry per CDR3 protein results from TCRdb running MiXCR on the 5' RACE reads. The sample holds roughly 350,000 distinct CDR3 sequences, roughly an eighth seen once. This clonotype occurred a few times. One end of the junction varies from germline; a read error may be responsible. The clonotype originates from a man aged 18 to 30 who had mild COVID-19 (a few samples of this study predate the infection). Cell type and time point are not known. The sample comprised PBMCs or a T cell subset sorted from them (not recorded which). V is TRBV29-1 and J is TRBJ2-5, with D possibly TRBD1 on 6 matching bases. The CDR3 reads CSVEEQGSGHF. The CDR3 region has the DNA TGCAGCGTTGAAGAACAGGGTTCCGGGCACTTC.